This TCR beta chain appears in the sequencing data of a study of radiotherapy plus CTLA-4 blockade in lung cancer. Study at large: Objective response rate was more than 15%; disease control rate, about 31%. Whole-study findings and limits: Increased serum interferon-beta after radiation also reportedly predicted response strongly. Once radiotherapy plus ipilimumab had been given, TCR clones derived from tumor expanded in blood.

TCRdb's table, derived via immunoSEQ multiplex PCR, lists solely in-frame clones and lacks some. The sample comprises some 100,000 clones, about four fifths of which are singletons, and less than 15% rests with the top ten. This clone appeared once. The antigen remains unidentified. The CDR3 has 15 amino acids. CDR1 is SGHAT and CDR2 is FQNNGV in the germline V gene. V was pared by 1 base and J by 2 bases, with 8 bases between. The rearrangement links TRBV11-2 to TRBJ2-2; D not resolved. This specimen was peripheral blood, taken from a patient treated with radiotherapy plus ipilimumab. This sequence was found in a human donor with non-small cell lung cancer that progressed on radiotherapy plus ipilimumab. CDR3 DNA: TGTGCCAGCAGCTTAGCTGTCGTAAACACCGGGGAGCTGTTTTTT. Translated: CASSLAVVNTGELFF. Full variable domain (missing parts from reference TRBV11-2 and TRBJ2-2): EAGVAQSPRYKIIEKRQSVAFWCNPISGHATLYWYQQILGQGPKLLIQFQNNGVVDDSQLPKDRFSAERLKGVDSTLKIQPAKLEDSAVYLCASSLAVVNTGELFFGEGSRLTVL.